This T cell receptor (beta chain) is drawn from a study of blood T cell repertoires in COVID-19. Authors' analysis steps: Quantification of nucleated cells was approximated via reference gene primer amplification. TCRdb keeps only in-frame clones here, not all; method: immunoSEQ multiplex PCR. That table gives V, J and clone size, and the DNA gave D and trimming. The data hold approximately 80,000 clones, with more than 70% observed a single time. Germline loops: CDR1 LNHDA, CDR2 SQIVND (reference sequence). With V trimmed by 10 bases and J by 4 bases, 8 bases remained unmatched. The CDR3 spans 13 residues.

The sequenced sample consisted of peripheral blood. The rearrangement joins TRBV19 to TRBJ2-7; 9 nucleotides agree with TRBD1. The sequence was obtained from an elderly woman with acute or convalescent COVID-19. CDR3 coding DNA: TGTGCCACCTCCGGGACAGGGATTTACGAGCAGTACTTC. Translating it yields CATSGTGIYEQYF.